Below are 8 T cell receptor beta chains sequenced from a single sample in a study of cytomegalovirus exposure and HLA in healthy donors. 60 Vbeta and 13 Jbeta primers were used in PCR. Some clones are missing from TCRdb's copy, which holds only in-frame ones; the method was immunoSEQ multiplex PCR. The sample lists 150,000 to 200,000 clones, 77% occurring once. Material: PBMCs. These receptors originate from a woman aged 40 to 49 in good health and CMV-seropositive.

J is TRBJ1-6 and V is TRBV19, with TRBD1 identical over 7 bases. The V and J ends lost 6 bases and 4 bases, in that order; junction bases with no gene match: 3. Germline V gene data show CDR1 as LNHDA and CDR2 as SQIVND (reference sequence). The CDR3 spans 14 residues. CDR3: CASRQGEYNSPLHF. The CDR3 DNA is TGTGCCAGTAGGCAGGGGGAGTATAATTCACCCCTCCACTTT.

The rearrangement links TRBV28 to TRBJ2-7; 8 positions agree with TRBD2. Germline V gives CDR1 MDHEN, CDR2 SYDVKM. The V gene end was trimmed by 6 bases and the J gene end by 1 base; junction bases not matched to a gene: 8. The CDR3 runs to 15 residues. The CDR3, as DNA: TGTGCCAGCAGCCTGATAGCGGGGCCTTCCTACGAGCAGTACTTC. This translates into CASSLIAGPSYEQYF. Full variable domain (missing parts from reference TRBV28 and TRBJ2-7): DVKVTQSSRYLVKRTGEKVFLECVQDMDHENMFWYRQDPGLGLRLIYFSYDVKMKEKGDIPEGYSVSREKKERFSLILESASTNQTSMYLCASSLIAGPSYEQYFGPGTRLTVT.

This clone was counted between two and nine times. The chain's CDR3 is CASSSAASNNEQFF. DNA of the CDR3: TGTGCCAGCAGCTCAGCGGCTTCCAACAATGAGCAGTTCTTC. The rearrangement joins TRBV7-9 to TRBJ2-1, with D possibly being TRBD2 (5 bases). The germline V gene has CDR1 SEHNR and CDR2 FQNEAQ (reference sequence). The length of the CDR3 is 14 residues. Between the trimmed V and J ends, which lost 4 bases and 5 bases, there was a span of 12 bases.

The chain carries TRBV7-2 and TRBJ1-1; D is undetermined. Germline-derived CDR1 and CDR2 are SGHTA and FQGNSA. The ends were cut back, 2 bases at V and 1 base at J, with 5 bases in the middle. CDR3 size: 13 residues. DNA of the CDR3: TGTGCCAGCAGCTTAAGAGGGAACACTGAAGCTTTCTTT. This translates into CASSLRGNTEAFF. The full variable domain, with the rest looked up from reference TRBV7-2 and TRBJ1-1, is GAGVSQSPSNKVTEKGKDVELRCDPISGHTALYWYRQSLGQGLEFLIYFQGNSAPDKSGLPSDRFSAERTGGSVSTLTIQRTQQEDSAVYLCASSLRGNTEAFFGQGTRLTVV.

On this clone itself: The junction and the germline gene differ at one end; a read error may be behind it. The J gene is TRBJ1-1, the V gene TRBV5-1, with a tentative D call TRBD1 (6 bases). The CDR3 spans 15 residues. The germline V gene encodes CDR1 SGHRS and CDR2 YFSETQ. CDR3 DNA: TGCGCCAGGAGCTTGAATCGGGGGGCGAACACTGAAGCTTTCTTT. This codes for CARSLNRGANTEAFF.

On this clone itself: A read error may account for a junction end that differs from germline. The CDR3 loop is CASSYRGLTDAFF. The CDR3 DNA sequence: TGTGCCAGCAGCTACAGGGGGCTTACTGATGCTTTCTTT. V usage is TRBV14 and J usage is TRBJ1-1; 9 bases align to TRBD1. The length of the CDR3 is 13 residues. The germline gives CDR1 SGHDN, CDR2 FVKESK.

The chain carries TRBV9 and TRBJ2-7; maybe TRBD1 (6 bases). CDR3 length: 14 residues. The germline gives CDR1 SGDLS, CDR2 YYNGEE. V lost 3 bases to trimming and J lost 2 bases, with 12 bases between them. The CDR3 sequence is CASSEAGQTYEQYF. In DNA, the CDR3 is TGTGCCAGCAGCGAGGCAGGACAGACCTACGAGCAGTACTTC.

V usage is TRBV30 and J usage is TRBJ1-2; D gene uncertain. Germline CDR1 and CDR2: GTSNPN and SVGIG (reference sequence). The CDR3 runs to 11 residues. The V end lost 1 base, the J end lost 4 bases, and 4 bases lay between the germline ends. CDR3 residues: CAWSGAYGYTF. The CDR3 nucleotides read TGTGCCTGGAGTGGGGCCTATGGCTACACCTTC.